Only one count was recorded for the clone carrying this TCR beta chain. The sample is drawn from a study of blood T cell repertoires in COVID-19. TCRdb keeps only in-frame clones here, not all; method: immunoSEQ multiplex PCR. The sample contains 250,000 to 300,000 clones, approximately 86% of which appear only once. This TCR was sampled from a woman in her 70s with COVID-19, enrolled during active disease. The material sequenced was peripheral blood.

CDR3 amino acids: CASPGRGKETQYF. For the CDR3, the DNA is TGTGCCAGCCCCGGCCGGGGGAAAGAGACCCAGTACTTC. This chain uses TRBV6-4 with TRBJ2-5; D is possibly TRBD2 (6 bases). Per germline, CDR1 MRHNA and CDR2 SNTAGT. V lost 8 bases to trimming and J lost 3 bases, with 13 bases between them. The CDR3 is made up of 13 amino acids.